A selection of T cell receptor beta chains follows, all from one sample in a study of patients and donors after allogeneic stem cell transplantation. MiXCR was run by TCRdb on the RT-PCR reads, yielding one entry per CDR3 protein. The data show about a million distinct CDR3 sequences, with approximately 18% seen just once and about 6% held by the top ten. Source material: blood, either unsorted or a sorted T cell fraction (not recorded which). The receptors were gathered from a human donor who was either an allogeneic HSCT recipient or a stem cell or donor lymphocyte infusion donor (not recorded which). It is not recorded whose cells these are; they may come from a transplant donor. Both conserved end residues are part of each CDR3. The order of the fields is J gene, clone size, V gene, CDR3 protein. Size tells how often a clone was seen (once, few, many) or the class of an expanded clone, and some rows leave it out.

>TRBJ2-7|few|TRBV18
CASSPPQRQVYEQYF
>TRBJ2-5|NA|TRBV20-1
CSAQLRARETQYF
>TRBJ2-3|NA|TRBV12-3/TRBV12-4
CASSRGRDSTDTQYF
>TRBJ2-4|few|TRBV4-3
CASSQEPQGNIQYF
>TRBJ1-2|NA|TRBV19
CASSFGRLDYTF
>TRBJ1-6|few|TRBV20-1
CSAGPGTVNSPLHF
>TRBJ1-1|NA|TRBV2
CASRGQGMTEAFF
>TRBJ2-1|NA|TRBV7-9
CASSLGTSEIYNEQFF
>TRBJ2-2|NA|TRBV20-1
CSAIRVTGELFF
>TRBJ2-7|few|TRBV2
CASSEETGTYEQYF
>TRBJ1-6|NA|TRBV7-9
CASSLSTQGNSPLHF
>TRBJ2-2|NA|TRBV7-9
CASDTPVDRVTGELFF
>TRBJ2-7|NA|TRBV5-6
CASSLRGLARVHEQYF
>TRBJ2-3|NA|TRBV5-4
CASSLAFNLAGGDTQYF
>TRBJ1-3|NA|TRBV18
CASSMQDSISGNTIYF
>TRBJ1-2|few|TRBV5-1
CASSQGTGKTNYGYTF
>TRBJ2-2|few|TRBV11-1
CASSKLAGGDVFTGELFF
>TRBJ2-7|NA|TRBV4-2
CASSQERDRVAHEQYF
>TRBJ2-1|few|TRBV10-3
CAISEIGGSYNEQFF
>TRBJ1-3|NA|TRBV5-1
CASSLRQGTGNTIYF
>TRBJ1-2|NA|TRBV12-3/TRBV12-4
CASSSGRLGYTF
>TRBJ2-1|few|TRBV27
CATVAGANSYNEQFF
>TRBJ2-5|NA|TRBV9
CASSGSGGGETQYF
>TRBJ2-1|NA|TRBV28
CASSLGRVDEQFF
>TRBJ2-3|few|TRBV5-1
CASSLQAGQGTDTQYF
>TRBJ2-6|few|TRBV6-1
CASSLGRLGANVLTF